The 20 T cell receptor beta chains presented below share a single source sample, sequenced in a study of shared clonotypes between healthy human individuals. The protocol was immunoSEQ multiplex PCR, while the TCRdb copy is restricted to in-frame clones and leaves out a portion. The table includes some 1,100,000 clones, 78% detected once. Input material: memory CD4+ T cells from PBMCs. Subset here: CD45RA-negative fraction. The receptors come from a man between 18 and 35 years old in good health. Some clones in this sample may be carry-over from other donors' samples.

The chain couples TRBV5-1 to TRBJ2-3, with D perhaps TRBD2 (6 bases). This CDR3 has 15 residues. V lost 0 bases to trimming and J lost 5 bases, with 13 bases between them. Germline V gene data show CDR1 as SGHRS and CDR2 as YFSETQ. CDR3 amino acids: CASSLGQSGRDTQYF. The CDR3 DNA sequence: TGCGCCAGCAGCTTGGGTCAGTCCGGGAGAGATACGCAGTATTTT.

With respect to this clone: This CDR3 is also generated by other DNA sequences in the sample. The chain links TRBV28 to TRBJ1-2, with D possibly being TRBD1 (5 bases). V lost 8 bases, J lost 0 bases, and 10 bases lay in between. The germline gives CDR1 MDHEN, CDR2 SYDVKM. The CDR3 covers 13 residues. The CDR3 region is CASRGTANYGYTF. As DNA, the CDR3 is TGTGCCAGCCGAGGGACGGCTAACTATGGCTACACCTTC.

The DNA of the CDR3 is TGTGCCAGCAGGAGCACAGGGCTAGATACGCAGTATTTT. It codes for CASRSTGLDTQYF. This chain connects TRBV28 to TRBJ2-3; TRBD1 might be the D (6 bases). The germline V and J ends were trimmed by 6 bases and 5 bases, with 12 bases remaining between them. In germline, CDR1 is MDHEN, CDR2 SYDVKM. This CDR3 is 13 amino acids long.

The chain is built from TRBV5-1 and TRBJ2-5, with 14 bases aligning to TRBD2. The germline V gene has CDR1 SGHRS and CDR2 YFSETQ. J gave up 8 bases and V 7 bases, and 10 bases lay outside the gene matches. This CDR3 contains 15 residues. This CDR3 is CASAPGGLAGGTQYF. DNA of the CDR3: TGCGCCAGCGCCCCCGGCGGACTAGCGGGAGGTACCCAGTACTTC.

A few counts support this clone. A much more abundant neighbour one base away suggests this may be a read error. The V call is TRBV28, the J call TRBJ1-5; 8 bases fit TRBD1. Germline CDR1 is MDHEN and CDR2 is SYDVKM. The CDR3 consists of 14 residues. With 7 bases clipped from V and 2 bases from J, the junction kept 4 bases outside the gene matches. The CDR3 nucleotides are TGTGCCAGCAACCCGACAGGGGGCAATCAGCCCCAGCATTTT. It codes for CASNPTGGNQPQHF. The full variable domain, its missing parts supplied by reference TRBV28 and TRBJ1-5, is DVKVTQSSRYLVKRTGEKVFLECVQDMDHENMFWYRQDPGLGLRLIYFSYDVKMKEKGDIPEGYSVSREKKERFSLILESASTNQTSMYLCASNPTGGNQPQHFGDGTRLSIL.

The chain carries TRBV20-1 and TRBJ2-1; possibly TRBD1 or TRBD2 for D (5 bases each). The CDR3 runs 11 residues. Trimming shortened V by 4 bases and J by 8 bases, and 9 bases separated the two germline ends. CDR1 and CDR2 (germline): DFQATT, SNEGSKA (reference sequence). CDR3: CSAKRGDEQFF. CDR3 sequence (DNA): TGCAGTGCTAAACGAGGGGATGAGCAGTTCTTC.

The CDR3, as DNA: TGCGCCAGCAGACCCTTGGCGGGAGTGTTCAATGAGCAGTTCTTC. Translation gives CASRPLAGVFNEQFF. The chain has TRBV5-1 and TRBJ2-1, with 7 bases lining up with TRBD2. Germline CDR1 is SGHRS and CDR2 is YFSETQ. Unmatched junction bases numbered 11, after V lost 5 bases and J lost 6 bases. This CDR3 contains 15 residues.

This rearrangement joins TRBV28 to TRBJ2-2, with no clear D. V gave up 6 bases and J gave up 6 bases, with 14 bases separating them. CDR3 length: 14 amino acids. Germline CDR1 MDHEN, CDR2 SYDVKM. The CDR3 coding sequence is TGTGCCAGCAGCAAGCCGGAGTGGGCCGGGGAGCTGTTTTTT. Its protein is CASSKPEWAGELFF.

The chain recombines TRBV28 with TRBJ2-1, with 7 bases matching TRBD2. Germline trimming cut 6 bases from V and 4 bases from J; bases unmatched to any gene: 15. The CDR3 length is 17 residues. In germline, CDR1 is MDHEN, CDR2 SYDVKM. CDR3 region: CASRNAAWASGYNEQFF. Here the CDR3 DNA reads TGTGCCAGCAGAAACGCAGCGTGGGCTAGCGGATACAATGAGCAGTTCTTC.

The DNA of the CDR3 is TGTGCCAGCAGCTTAGCTGCGGGAGGGGGAACCGGGGAGCTGTTTTTT. Protein product: CASSLAAGGGTGELFF. The chain combines TRBV7-6 with TRBJ2-2; 9 bases are shared with TRBD2. The germline V gene has CDR1 SGHVS and CDR2 FNYEAQ. There are 16 residues in the CDR3. Trimming cost V 0 bases and J 5 bases; bases outside gene matches: 4.

The CDR3: CASTRMRDWGYTF. In DNA form, the CDR3 reads TGTGCCAGCACTAGGATGAGGGACTGGGGCTACACCTTC. The chain employs TRBV2 and TRBJ1-2, with D perhaps matching TRBD1 (5 bases). CDR1 and CDR2 (germline): SNHLY, FYNNEI. This CDR3 contains 13 residues. Trimming took 7 bases from V and 8 from J, leaving 17 bases between them.

Note on this clone: Other DNA sequences in this specimen translate into the identical CDR3. J is TRBJ2-2 and V is TRBV5-4, with 9 bases that match TRBD1. Looked up from germline, CDR1 is SGHNT and CDR2 is YYREEE (reference sequence). V shed 0 bases and J 1 base; nucleotides not matched to a gene: 1. This CDR3 is 16 amino acids long. This chain's CDR3 is CASSLADRGNTGELFF. The CDR3 coding sequence is TGTGCCAGCAGCTTGGCGGACAGGGGGAACACCGGGGAGCTGTTTTTT.

This clone was picked up a small number of times. V gene TRBV11-2 combines with J gene TRBJ2-1; D may be TRBD2 (6 bases). In germline, CDR1 is SGHAT, CDR2 FQNNGV. Trimming removed 6 bases from V and 9 bases from J, with 21 bases in between. This CDR3 has 15 residues. The CDR3 reads CASRYLAPKTSEQFF. In DNA form, the CDR3 reads TGTGCCAGCAGATATCTAGCGCCCAAGACGAGTGAGCAGTTCTTC.

This clone was seen once. DNA for the CDR3: TGTGCCAGCATTAAGGACAGGGGAGTGGAGACCCAGTACTTC. Encoded protein: CASIKDRGVETQYF. This chain links TRBV7-9 with TRBJ2-5; 9 nucleotides line up with TRBD1. J gave up 5 bases and V 7 bases, and 8 bases lay outside the gene matches. The CDR3 sequence is 14 residues long. Germline CDR1 and CDR2: SEHNR and FQNEAQ (reference sequence).

CDR3 bases: TGTGCCAGCAGTTCCCTTGGCCCAAGGCAGCCCCAGCATTTT. Translation: CASSSLGPRQPQHF. This chain joins TRBV28 and TRBJ1-5; the D is unclear. Germline V gene lookup returns CDR1 MDHEN and CDR2 SYDVKM. The CDR3 runs 14 residues. The V end was cut by 4 bases, the J end by 7 bases, with 14 bases between.

The J gene is TRBJ1-2, the V gene TRBV7-8; 8 nucleotides line up with TRBD1. The germline CDR1 and CDR2 sequences are SGHVS and FQNEAQ. The junction had 9 bases not matched to a gene; V was cut back by 5 bases and J by 4 bases. This CDR3 comprises 15 residues. The CDR3 DNA is TGTGCCAGCAGCACGTTGGGGCAGGGGGCCTATGGCTACACCTTC. This gives the protein CASSTLGQGAYGYTF.

The V gene is TRBV28, the J gene TRBJ2-3, with 7 bases aligning to TRBD1. Germline V gene sequence: CDR1 MDHEN, CDR2 SYDVKM. V was clipped by 6 bases and J by 3 bases; unmatched bases: 12. There are 16 residues in the CDR3. The CDR3 region has the DNA TGTGCCAGCAGCTTCGGACAGGTGGTTTTGACAGATACGCAGTATTTT. Protein product: CASSFGQVVLTDTQYF.

This chain connects TRBV27 to TRBJ2-5; D not resolved. The V end lost 4 bases, the J end lost 5 bases, and 11 bases lay between the germline ends. Per germline, CDR1 MNHEY and CDR2 SMNVEV (reference sequence). CDR3 length: 13 amino acids. CDR3 sequence: CASSYRTEETQYF. CDR3 DNA: TGTGCCAGCAGTTACCGGACGGAGGAGACCCAGTACTTC.

Concerning this clone: One end of the junction does not line up with germline, which may come from a read error. This chain joins TRBV28 and TRBJ2-4; 10 bases are shared with TRBD1. This CDR3 region has 13 residues. CDR1 MDHEN and CDR2 SYDVKM come from the germline V gene. The CDR3 loop reads CASSSQDRGIRDF. For the CDR3, the DNA is TGTGCCAGCAGTTCCCAGGACAGGGGGATTCGGGACTTC.

The V and J genes are TRBV9 and TRBJ1-2; a weak D match, TRBD1 (6 bases). Trimming removed 4 bases from V and 4 bases from J, with 14 bases in between. The CDR3 length is 14 residues. Germline-derived CDR1 and CDR2 are SGDLS and YYNGEE. CDR3 residues: CASSYPGGLYGYTF. The CDR3 DNA is TGTGCCAGCAGCTACCCCGGGGGGCTCTATGGCTACACCTTC. Looking up the rest from reference TRBV9 and TRBJ1-2 gives the full variable domain: DSGVTQTPKHLITATGQRVTLRCSPRSGDLSVYWYQQSLDQGLQFLIQYYNGEERAKGNILERFSAQQFPDLHSELNLSSLELGDSALYFCASSYPGGLYGYTFGSGTRLTVV.